The next 11 T cell receptor beta chains were all read from a single sample in a study of T cell repertoires in cytomegalovirus infection. One entry per CDR3 protein results from TCRdb running MiXCR on the reads. The sample consists of roughly 760,000 distinct CDR3 sequences, less than 40% of them appearing once. Material: PBMCs. The receptors were gathered from a human donor in good health (CMV status not recorded). Some clones in this sample may be carry-over from other donors' samples.

The chain has TRBV7-6 and TRBJ2-1; D is perhaps TRBD2 (6 bases). Per germline, CDR1 SGHVS and CDR2 FNYEAQ. The CDR3 length is 15 residues. The V gene lost 0 bases and the J gene lost 5 bases, with 11 bases spanning the gap. CDR3 nucleotides: TGTGCCAGCAGCTTAGCGAGCGGGCTTCACAATGAGCAGTTCTTC. Translation: CASSLASGLHNEQFF.

V is TRBV27 and J is TRBJ2-7; a weak D match, TRBD2 (5 bases). V was cut by 0 bases and J by 5 bases, with 20 bases left in between. The germline V gene has CDR1 MNHEY and CDR2 SMNVEV (reference sequence). This CDR3 comprises 17 residues. The CDR3 DNA is TGTGCCAGCAGTTTATCGACTGAGGCACTGGGAGCCCACGAGCAGTACTTC. It encodes CASSLSTEALGAHEQYF.

This clonotype was seen once. This chain connects TRBV7-6 to TRBJ2-1, with TRBD2 matching over 10 bases. V shed 5 bases and J 13 bases; nucleotides not matched to a gene: 8. CDR3 length: 13 residues. Per the germline V gene, CDR1 is SGHVS and CDR2 is FNYEAQ. The chain's CDR3 is CASSPPLAGAQFF. The CDR3, as DNA: TGTGCCAGCAGCCCCCCCCTAGCGGGAGCCCAGTTCTTC.

V is TRBV7-8 and J is TRBJ1-4, with a weak D call TRBD1 (6 bases). The CDR3 loop spans 17 amino acids. Trimming left V 2 bases short and J 8 bases short, with 21 bases between. From germline, CDR1 is SGHVS and CDR2 FQNEAQ. This chain's CDR3 is CASSLPYLDSRREKLFF. CDR3 DNA: TGTGCCAGCAGCTTACCCTACCTGGACAGCCGCCGGGAAAAACTGTTTTTT. The full variable domain, rest sourced from reference TRBV7-8 and TRBJ1-4, is GAGVSQSPRYKVAKRGQDVALRCDPISGHVSLFWYQQALGQGPEFLTYFQNEAQLDKSGLPSDRFFAERPEGSVSTLKIQRTQQEDSAVYLCASSLPYLDSRREKLFFGSGTQLSVL.

This clonotype was found a few times. The chain combines TRBV28 with TRBJ2-2; the D is unclear. Trimming shortened V by 8 bases and J by 1 base, and 2 bases separated the two germline ends. The CDR3 has 11 amino acids. Germline assignment: CDR1 MDHEN and CDR2 SYDVKM. In DNA form, the CDR3 reads TGTGCCAGCTTGAACACCGGGGAGCTGTTTTTT. Encoded protein: CASLNTGELFF.

The sample holds a few counts of this clonotype. This chain joins TRBV28 and TRBJ2-6; 8 bases align to TRBD1. V shed 9 bases and J 2 bases; nucleotides not matched to a gene: 12. Germline loops: CDR1 MDHEN, CDR2 SYDVKM. The CDR3 covers 17 residues. The CDR3 sequence is CASAWDRLSAGANVLTF. The CDR3 DNA is TGTGCCAGTGCGTGGGACAGGCTTTCGGCTGGGGCCAACGTCCTGACTTTC.

This chain links TRBV7-2 with TRBJ2-1, with 8 bases identical to TRBD2. Germline V CDR1 and CDR2: SGHTA, FQGNSA. The CDR3 extends over 15 amino acids. V was clipped by 3 bases and J by 7 bases; unmatched bases: 8. Here the CDR3 reads CASSFPGTRKNEQFF. The CDR3 DNA reads TGTGCCAGCAGCTTCCCCGGGACTAGGAAGAATGAGCAGTTCTTC. Full variable domain (remainder filled in from reference TRBV7-2 and TRBJ2-1): GAGVSQSPSNKVTEKGKDVELRCDPISGHTALYWYRQSLGQGLEFLIYFQGNSAPDKSGLPSDRFSAERTGGSVSTLTIQRTQQEDSAVYLCASSFPGTRKNEQFFGPGTRLTVL.

In regard to this clonotype: Mismatch with germline at one junction end may stem from a read error. V usage is TRBV7-2 and J usage is TRBJ1-1; TRBD1 agrees at 7 bases. The CDR3 has 16 residues. CDR1 and CDR2 (germline): SGHTA, FQGNSA. CDR3 residues: CASSQTGQKMNTEALF. The CDR3 DNA is TGTGCCAGCAGCCAAACGGGACAGAAAATGAACACTGAAGCTTTATTT.

In its sample, this clonotype was seen a few times. The rearrangement joins TRBV12-3 or TRBV12-4 to TRBJ2-6, with 12 nucleotides matching TRBD2. Trimming cost V 6 bases and J 2 bases; bases outside gene matches: 8. The CDR3 sequence is 18 residues long. CDR3 sequence reads: CASRSRLAGAAGANVLTF. Here the CDR3 DNA reads TGTGCCAGCAGATCTAGACTAGCGGGAGCCGCTGGGGCCAACGTCCTGACTTTC.

The CDR3 region has the DNA TGTGCCAGCAGTTTAGGATACAGGGCCCTGAACACTGAAGCTTTCTTT. Translated: CASSLGYRALNTEAFF. The rearrangement uses TRBV12-3 or TRBV12-4 and TRBJ1-1; perhaps TRBD1 as D (6 bases). The ends were cut back, 1 base at V and 0 bases at J, with 12 bases in the middle. The CDR3 consists of 16 residues.

The sample holds a few counts of this clonotype. J is TRBJ2-3 and V is TRBV6-5; D call uncertain. The CDR3 totals 14 residues. V lost 8 bases and J 0 bases, leaving 12 bases between the germline ends. Germline V lookup: CDR1 MNHEY, CDR2 SVGAGI. The CDR3 loop reads CASGERSSTDTQYF. The CDR3 DNA is TGTGCCAGCGGCGAGCGTTCTAGCACAGATACGCAGTATTTT.